Listed here are 3 T cell receptor beta chains from one sample, sequenced in a study of T cells after yellow fever vaccination. Each CDR3 protein is one row after TCRdb ran MiXCR on the 5' RACE reads. The sample includes some 300,000 distinct CDR3 sequences, 8.5% to 10% of them seen just once. This sample comprised CD4+ T cells sorted from PBMCs, obtained 5 days after the yellow fever booster vaccination. These receptors all come from a man aged 18 to 29 who received the YFV17D yellow fever vaccine.

This clonotype has a handful of counts. The chain links TRBV4-2 to TRBJ2-2, with a possible D match to TRBD1 (6 bases). CDR1 LGHNA and CDR2 YNFKEQ come from the germline V gene. The V end lost 1 base, the J end lost 9 bases, and 15 bases lay between the germline ends. There are 15 residues in the CDR3. CDR3 in DNA: TGTGCCAGCAGCCAAGCCCTCGGTGGGGGCAGGGAGCTGTTTTTT. Encoded protein: CASSQALGGGRELFF.

This clonotype has just a few counts. This chain uses TRBV5-1 with TRBJ1-1; D is uncertain. CDR3 length: 14 residues. Germline CDR1 SGHRS, CDR2 YFSETQ. V was pared by 0 bases and J by 0 bases, with 6 bases between. In DNA form, the CDR3 reads TGCGCCAGCAGCTTGGCGTTCTTGAACACTGAAGCTTTCTTT. It translates to CASSLAFLNTEAFF.

This rearrangement joins TRBV20-1 to TRBJ2-3; TRBD1 might be the D (6 bases). The germline V and J ends were trimmed by 6 bases and 6 bases, with 25 bases remaining between them. This CDR3 comprises 16 residues. Germline V lookup: CDR1 DFQATT, CDR2 SNEGSKA (reference sequence). CDR3 DNA sequence: TGCAGTGCACCTAATGCCCGGCAGGGGAAAGGGGATACGCAGTATTTT. The encoded protein is CSAPNARQGKGDTQYF.